This T cell receptor beta chain was documented in a study of CD8+CD57+ T cells in acquired aplastic anemia. About the research overall: Around 3.5 ug was the average amount of DNA from sorted CD4+ and CD8+ cells.

Genomic DNA was employed as the template in profiling TCR beta VDJ and CDR3. In TCRdb, the reads were re-called with MiXCR into one record per CDR3 protein. The table lists around 33,000 distinct CDR3 sequences, around 80% of them singletons. There are 13 residues in the CDR3. CDR1 is WSHSY, CDR2 SAAADI, per germline. With V trimmed by 8 bases and J by 2 bases, 5 bases remained unmatched. The TCR originated in a human donor in good health, serving as a control. The V gene is TRBV10-2, the J gene TRBJ2-5, with TRBD1 identical over 7 bases. The sequenced sample consisted of sorted CD4+, CD8+, or CD8+CD57+ T cells (not recorded which) from PBMCs. CDR3 loop: CASQGTAQETQYF. CDR3 DNA: TGCGCCAGCCAAGGGACAGCTCAAGAGACCCAGTACTTC.